Listed below are T cell receptor beta chains from one sample, sequenced in a study of shared T cell receptors in the human thymus. The protocol was immunoSEQ multiplex PCR, while the TCRdb copy is restricted to in-frame clones and leaves out a portion. Seen here are hundreds of thousands of clones, about 87% observed once, and the top ten hold 0.0094%. These data were also filed under a second study, of human thymus T cells.

The sequenced material came from thymocytes. These receptors all come from a boy in the first two years of life with a congenital heart defect. The CDR3 runs from the conserved cysteine through the conserved F or W. Each record gives: J gene, V gene, D gene, clone size, CDR3 protein, CDR3 DNA. The D gene is left open where the match is weak. Some rows have no size entry. The others give once, few or many, or a class for an expanded clone.

j_call: TRBJ1-4; v_call: TRBV5-5; d_call: NA; clone_size: NA; cdr3_aa: CASSLKQDRNEKLFF; cdr3_nt: TGTGCCAGCAGCCTAAAACAAGACAGGAATGAAAAACTGTTTTTT
j_call: TRBJ2-7; v_call: TRBV5-4; d_call: NA; clone_size: NA; cdr3_aa: CASRDKESYEQYF; cdr3_nt: TGTGCCAGCAGGGACAAGGAGTCCTACGAGCAGTACTTC
j_call: TRBJ2-7; v_call: TRBV9; d_call: TRBD2; clone_size: NA; cdr3_aa: CASSVERDPPVAQYF; cdr3_nt: TGTGCCAGCAGCGTGGAGCGGGACCCGCCCGTTGCGCAGTACTTC
j_call: TRBJ1-5; v_call: TRBV15; d_call: TRBD1; clone_size: NA; cdr3_aa: CATSRGGGGGTGTIGSNQPQHF; cdr3_nt: TGTGCCACCAGCAGAGGAGGGGGGGGAGGGACAGGGACTATTGGCAGCAATCAGCCCCAGCATTTT
j_call: TRBJ2-1; v_call: TRBV4-1; d_call: TRBD2; clone_size: NA; cdr3_aa: CASSQGRTRNNEQFF; cdr3_nt: TGCGCCAGCAGCCAAGGCAGGACTAGGAACAATGAGCAGTTCTTC
j_call: TRBJ2-2; v_call: TRBV14; d_call: NA; clone_size: NA; cdr3_aa: CASSQDNGGHGELFF; cdr3_nt: TGTGCCAGCAGCCAAGATAACGGCGGTCACGGGGAGCTGTTTTTT
j_call: TRBJ2-2; v_call: TRBV5-1; d_call: NA; clone_size: once; cdr3_aa: CASKGSTGELFF; cdr3_nt: TGCGCCAGCAAAGGGAGCACCGGGGAGCTGTTTTTT
j_call: TRBJ2-7; v_call: TRBV27; d_call: TRBD2; clone_size: once; cdr3_aa: CASSERVLAGVEQYF; cdr3_nt: TGTGCCAGCAGCGAGCGGGTGCTAGCGGGAGTCGAGCAGTACTTC
j_call: TRBJ2-3; v_call: TRBV7-2; d_call: TRBD2; clone_size: NA; cdr3_aa: CASSSNPGTSGRGTDTQYF; cdr3_nt: TGTGCCAGCAGCTCGAATCCCGGGACTAGCGGGAGGGGGACAGATACGCAGTATTTT
j_call: TRBJ2-1; v_call: TRBV2; d_call: NA; clone_size: once; cdr3_aa: CASSELFEQFF; cdr3_nt: TGTGCCAGCAGTGAACTCTTTGAGCAGTTCTTC
j_call: TRBJ1-5; v_call: TRBV30; d_call: TRBD1; clone_size: NA; cdr3_aa: CAWSVPRGPCLNQPQHF; cdr3_nt: TGTGCCTGGAGTGTACCCAGGGGGCCTTGCCTAAATCAGCCCCAGCATTTT
j_call: TRBJ2-1; v_call: TRBV9; d_call: NA; clone_size: NA; cdr3_aa: CASSVGAEASPSSYNEQFF; cdr3_nt: TGTGCCAGCAGCGTAGGTGCGGAGGCCTCCCCGAGCTCCTACAATGAGCAGTTCTTC
j_call: TRBJ2-3; v_call: TRBV12-5; d_call: NA; clone_size: NA; cdr3_aa: CASGPTRQSATDTQYF; cdr3_nt: TGTGCTAGTGGTCCAACCAGACAGAGTGCCACAGATACGCAGTATTTT
j_call: TRBJ2-5; v_call: TRBV7-3; d_call: NA; clone_size: NA; cdr3_aa: CASSYEPGRETQYF; cdr3_nt: TGTGCCAGCAGCTACGAGCCCGGTCGCGAGACCCAGTACTTC
j_call: TRBJ2-1; v_call: TRBV28; d_call: TRBD1; clone_size: NA; cdr3_aa: CASSGERDREPDEQFF; cdr3_nt: TGTGCCAGCAGTGGGGAGCGGGACAGGGAGCCCGATGAGCAGTTCTTC
j_call: TRBJ2-2; v_call: TRBV6-1; d_call: TRBD1; clone_size: NA; cdr3_aa: CASSRDRGPGELFF; cdr3_nt: TGTGCCAGCAGTAGGGACAGGGGGCCCGGGGAGCTGTTTTTT
j_call: TRBJ2-5; v_call: TRBV5-4; d_call: TRBD2; clone_size: NA; cdr3_aa: CASSFYLLRGDQETQYF; cdr3_nt: TGTGCCAGCAGCTTTTACTTACTCCGGGGGGACCAAGAGACCCAGTACTTC
j_call: TRBJ1-1; v_call: TRBV5-4; d_call: NA; clone_size: NA; cdr3_aa: CASSFSLNMGSTNTEAFF; cdr3_nt: TGTGCCAGCAGCTTCTCCCTAAATATGGGCTCTACGAACACTGAAGCTTTCTTT
j_call: TRBJ2-7; v_call: TRBV9; d_call: TRBD2; clone_size: NA; cdr3_aa: CASSTGTSGRKYEQYF; cdr3_nt: TGTGCCAGCAGCACCGGGACTAGCGGGAGGAAGTACGAGCAGTACTTC
j_call: TRBJ2-7; v_call: TRBV5-1; d_call: TRBD1; clone_size: NA; cdr3_aa: CASSLVPGQPYEQYF; cdr3_nt: TGCGCCAGCAGCTTGGTTCCGGGACAGCCCTACGAGCAGTACTTC
j_call: TRBJ1-4; v_call: TRBV6-1; d_call: NA; clone_size: NA; cdr3_aa: CASSETIGGKGEKLFF; cdr3_nt: TGTGCCAGCAGTGAAACGATCGGGGGGAAAGGTGAAAAACTGTTTTTT
j_call: TRBJ2-3; v_call: TRBV4-3; d_call: TRBD2; clone_size: NA; cdr3_aa: CASSQNRVRTSGSTDTQYF; cdr3_nt: TGCGCCAGCAGCCAGAACAGGGTTCGGACTAGCGGGAGCACAGATACGCAGTATTTT
j_call: TRBJ2-2; v_call: TRBV5-6; d_call: TRBD2; clone_size: NA; cdr3_aa: CASSLSSQGRDTGELFF; cdr3_nt: TGTGCCAGCAGCTTGAGTTCACAAGGGAGGGACACCGGGGAGCTGTTTTTT
j_call: TRBJ2-5; v_call: TRBV28; d_call: NA; clone_size: NA; cdr3_aa: CASSLEDGGSRVSETQYF; cdr3_nt: TGTGCCAGCAGTTTAGAGGACGGGGGATCGCGGGTATCAGAGACCCAGTACTTC
j_call: TRBJ1-5; v_call: TRBV6-1; d_call: NA; clone_size: NA; cdr3_aa: CASSEGGQFSNQPQHF; cdr3_nt: TGTGCCAGCAGTGAAGGGGGGCAGTTTAGCAATCAGCCCCAGCATTTT
j_call: TRBJ2-1; v_call: TRBV14; d_call: NA; clone_size: NA; cdr3_aa: CASSQLLHEQFF; cdr3_nt: TGTGCCAGCAGCCAACTCCTACATGAGCAGTTCTTC
j_call: TRBJ2-2; v_call: TRBV19; d_call: NA; clone_size: NA; cdr3_aa: CASSKPGQWTGELFF; cdr3_nt: TGTGCCAGTAGTAAACCGGGACAATGGACCGGGGAGCTGTTTTTT
j_call: TRBJ1-5; v_call: TRBV2; d_call: NA; clone_size: NA; cdr3_aa: CASSGSVGRPSNQPQHF; cdr3_nt: TGTGCCAGCAGTGGGAGTGTTGGGAGACCGAGCAATCAGCCCCAGCATTTT
j_call: TRBJ2-6; v_call: TRBV5-1; d_call: TRBD1; clone_size: NA; cdr3_aa: CASSTGTVLSGANVLTF; cdr3_nt: TGCGCCAGCAGCACAGGGACAGTTTTATCTGGGGCCAACGTCCTGACTTTC
j_call: TRBJ1-2; v_call: TRBV4-3; d_call: NA; clone_size: NA; cdr3_aa: CANSHLRTNGYTF; cdr3_nt: TGCGCCAACAGCCATCTCCGGACAAATGGCTACACCTTC
j_call: TRBJ1-1; v_call: TRBV28; d_call: NA; clone_size: NA; cdr3_aa: CASSIKRQANTEAFF; cdr3_nt: TGTGCCAGCAGTATCAAACGACAGGCCAACACTGAAGCTTTCTTT
j_call: TRBJ1-5; v_call: TRBV7-2; d_call: NA; clone_size: once; cdr3_aa: CASSPTQGRNQPQHF; cdr3_nt: TGTGCCAGCAGCCCAACACAGGGACGCAATCAGCCCCAGCATTTT
j_call: TRBJ2-2; v_call: TRBV14; d_call: TRBD1; clone_size: NA; cdr3_aa: CASSSRTGDTGELFF; cdr3_nt: TGTGCCAGCAGCTCCCGGACAGGGGACACCGGGGAGCTGTTTTTT
j_call: TRBJ2-3; v_call: TRBV4-3; d_call: TRBD2; clone_size: NA; cdr3_aa: CASSGLAASTDTQYF; cdr3_nt: TGCGCCAGCAGCGGGCTAGCGGCTAGCACAGATACGCAGTATTTT
j_call: TRBJ1-2; v_call: TRBV29-1; d_call: NA; clone_size: NA; cdr3_aa: CSVLEEMDYGYTF; cdr3_nt: TGCAGCGTTCTAGAGGAAATGGACTATGGCTACACCTTC
j_call: TRBJ2-7; v_call: TRBV6-4; d_call: NA; clone_size: NA; cdr3_aa: CASSVLYRETREQYF; cdr3_nt: TGTGCCAGCAGTGTACTATACAGGGAAACGAGAGAGCAGTACTTC
j_call: TRBJ2-7; v_call: TRBV5-4; d_call: TRBD2; clone_size: NA; cdr3_aa: CASSIAPGLAGKQYF; cdr3_nt: TGTGCCAGCAGCATAGCCCCGGGACTAGCGGGAAAGCAGTACTTC
j_call: TRBJ2-1; v_call: TRBV4-3; d_call: TRBD2; clone_size: NA; cdr3_aa: CASSPGGLEVYNEQFF; cdr3_nt: TGCGCCAGCAGCCCGGGGGGGCTAGAGGTCTACAATGAGCAGTTCTTC
j_call: TRBJ2-5; v_call: TRBV5-1; d_call: NA; clone_size: once; cdr3_aa: CASSLVEAGEETQYF; cdr3_nt: TGCGCCAGCAGCTTGGTAGAAGCAGGTGAAGAGACCCAGTACTTC
j_call: TRBJ1-2; v_call: TRBV7-6; d_call: NA; clone_size: NA; cdr3_aa: CASSLDRAGGYTF; cdr3_nt: TGTGCCAGCAGCTTAGACAGGGCCGGTGGCTACACCTTC
j_call: TRBJ2-1; v_call: TRBV28; d_call: TRBD1; clone_size: once; cdr3_aa: CASSLGDRGDTEQFF; cdr3_nt: TGTGCCAGCAGTCTGGGGGACAGGGGGGATACTGAGCAGTTCTTC
j_call: TRBJ2-3; v_call: TRBV5-4; d_call: NA; clone_size: NA; cdr3_aa: CASSGVTGEGPDTQYF; cdr3_nt: TGTGCCAGCAGCGGTGTGACGGGAGAGGGGCCAGATACGCAGTATTTT
j_call: TRBJ1-2; v_call: TRBV27; d_call: NA; clone_size: NA; cdr3_aa: CASRKPIREGVLGYTF; cdr3_nt: TGTGCCAGCAGGAAACCCATCAGGGAGGGGGTTCTTGGCTACACCTTC
j_call: TRBJ2-5; v_call: TRBV30; d_call: TRBD2; clone_size: NA; cdr3_aa: CAWRARLAGGETQYF; cdr3_nt: TGTGCCTGGAGGGCCCGTCTAGCGGGGGGAGAGACCCAGTACTTC
j_call: TRBJ2-3; v_call: TRBV5-1; d_call: NA; clone_size: NA; cdr3_aa: CASSLDGRDTQYF; cdr3_nt: TGCGCCAGCAGCTTGGATGGGCGAGATACGCAGTATTTT